This TCR beta chain was observed in a study of T cell responses to AZD1222 COVID-19 vaccine. Trimming pared 4 bases from V and 7 bases from J, leaving 9 bases between. CDR3 length equals 12 residues. Germline CDR1 SGHTS, CDR2 YDEGEE. Using immunoSEQ multiplex PCR, the repertoire was profiled, and TCRdb retains in-frame clones only, with some absent. The data contain over 100,000 clones, around 87% of them singletons. The sample here was peripheral blood, taken 28 days after the second AZD1222 dose. The receptor was isolated from an adult who received the AZD1222 COVID-19 vaccine. The genes are TRBV5-8 and TRBJ1-5, with D possibly TRBD1 on 5 matching bases. CDR3 DNA sequence: TGTGCCAGCAGCCGGGGCCCCCAGCCCCAGCATTTT. Its protein product is CASSRGPQPQHF.